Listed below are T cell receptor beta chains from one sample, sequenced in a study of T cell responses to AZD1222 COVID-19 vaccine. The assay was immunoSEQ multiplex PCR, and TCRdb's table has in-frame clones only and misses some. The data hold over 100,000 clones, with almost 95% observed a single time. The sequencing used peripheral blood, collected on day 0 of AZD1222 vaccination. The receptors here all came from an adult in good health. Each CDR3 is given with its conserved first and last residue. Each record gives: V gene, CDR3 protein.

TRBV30	CAWTQGFFYGYTF
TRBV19	CASSIGLLRGAGTEAFF
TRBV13	CASSRGGTGPYEQYF
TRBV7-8	CASSLPGYNSPLHF
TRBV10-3	CAISAQRDGYTF
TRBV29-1	CSVLGSNRDLDYGYTF
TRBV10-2	CASSAATSGRARETQYF
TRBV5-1	CASSLVGQDEAFF
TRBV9	CASSVAGTNQPQHF
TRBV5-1	CASSLARGETLYGYTF
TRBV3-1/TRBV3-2	CASSHSPGTGRNTIYF
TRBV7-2	CASGNQRDSPLHF
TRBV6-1	CASSELGANVLTF
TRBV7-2	CASRLTGDRAQYF
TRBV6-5	CASSYTSGDTEAFF
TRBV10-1	CASRDGSSGQPQHF